The source of this TCR beta chain is a study of T cells in Graves' hyperthyroidism and ophthalmopathy. Amplification of TCR beta CDR3 regions used RNA as the template. The TCR CDR3 was amplified in a first-round RT-PCR using the HTBI primer set. MiXCR, applied by TCRdb to the multiplex PCR reads, yields one record per CDR3 protein. The table lists approximately 380,000 distinct CDR3 sequences, about an eighth of them singletons, with approximately 29% in the top ten. This clonotype was detected many times. Sequenced material: blood. The origin of this receptor is a man in his forties or fifties with Graves' ophthalmopathy.

The CDR3, as DNA: TGTGCCACCAGCTCGGCAGGGAGCGACGAGCAGTACTTC. This sequence encodes CATSSAGSDEQYF. The chain combines TRBV24-1 with TRBJ2-7; D possibly matches TRBD1 or TRBD2 (5 bases each). Trimming pared 7 bases from V and 5 bases from J, leaving 14 bases between. Germline CDR1 and CDR2: KGHDR and SFDVKD. The CDR3 has 13 residues.